The 27 T cell receptor beta chains given below trace back to one sample, sequenced in a study of shared clonotypes between healthy human individuals. The method was immunoSEQ multiplex PCR; TCRdb's version includes in-frame clones alone and lacks a portion of them. There are 450,000 to 500,000 clones in the sample; 81% occur only once, and 12% lies in the top ten. The source material was PBMCs. These receptors came from a woman aged 40 to 49 in good health. Some clones in this sample may be carry-over from other donors' samples.

This clone is a singleton in its sample. This may be a read error, as it is one base from a much larger clone. The V gene is TRBV7-6, the J gene TRBJ2-1; D remains unclear. Deletions cut 5 bases from V and 5 bases from J, with 4 bases between. CDR3 size: 11 residues. CDR1 and CDR2 (germline): SGHVS, FNYEAQ. CDR3 sequence reads: CASSINNEQFF. The CDR3, as DNA: TGTGCCAGCAGCATAAACAATGAGCAGTTCTTC.

The J gene is TRBJ2-7, the V gene TRBV7-2; D unclear. The V gene's germline CDR1 is SGHTA and CDR2 FQGNSA. Trimming removed 5 bases at V and 2 bases at J, with 16 bases between. This CDR3 comprises 15 residues. CDR3 bases: TGTGCCAGCAGCCCACGAACGGGCCCAACCTACGAGCAGTACTTC. Translated: CASSPRTGPTYEQYF.

This clone was found a few times. The genes are TRBV28 and TRBJ1-2; the D is unclear. Looked up from germline, CDR1 is MDHEN and CDR2 is SYDVKM. Trimming cost V 5 bases and J 7 bases, with 8 bases left between them. The CDR3 totals 11 residues. As DNA, the CDR3 is TGTGCCAGCAGTGCCTTCGTTGGCTACACCTTC. Translating gives CASSAFVGYTF.

The chain carries TRBV20-1 and TRBJ2-1, with D unclear. Trimming cost V 0 bases and J 8 bases, with 5 bases left between them. This CDR3 is 11 amino acids long. CDR1 and CDR2 from the germline V gene are DFQATT and SNEGSKA (reference sequence). CDR3 amino acids: CSARESYEQFF. CDR3 bases: TGCAGTGCTAGAGAGTCATATGAGCAGTTCTTC.

A word on this clone: Other DNA sequences in the same sample also yield this CDR3. The V and J genes are TRBV27 and TRBJ2-6, with TRBD1 identical over 7 bases. V lost 6 bases and J lost 1; bases outside the gene matches: 3. Germline CDR1 MNHEY, CDR2 SMNVEV (reference sequence). The CDR3 is 15 amino acids. The DNA of the CDR3 is TGTGCCAGCAGAAGACAGGGATCTGGGGCCAACGTCCTGACTTTC. This translates into CASRRQGSGANVLTF.

This clone was seen a handful of times. The DNA for the CDR3 is TGTGCCAGCAGACCCAAGTCGAACACCGGGGAGCTGTTTTTT. Protein sequence: CASRPKSNTGELFF. The V and J genes are TRBV7-3 and TRBJ2-2; D is uncertain. Germline V gene sequence: CDR1 SGHTA, CDR2 FQGTGA. The V and J ends lost 6 bases and 0 bases respectively, with 8 bases between them. CDR3 size: 14 residues.

In DNA, the CDR3 is TGTGCCAGTACCTCAGGGGGCGGGTATGGCTACACCTTC. Its protein product is CASTSGGGYGYTF. V and J are TRBV19 and TRBJ1-2; 8 bases match TRBD1. With V trimmed by 7 bases and J by 5 bases, 6 bases remained unmatched. The germline CDR1 and CDR2 sequences are LNHDA and SQIVND (reference sequence). CDR3 size: 13 residues.

The chain uses TRBV27 and TRBJ2-1; no reliable D call. Deletions cut 4 bases from V and 5 bases from J, with 0 bases between. This CDR3 region has 10 residues. The germline V gene encodes CDR1 MNHEY and CDR2 SMNVEV (reference sequence). The CDR3 DNA follows: TGTGCCAGCAGTTACAATGAGCAGTTCTTC. Translating it yields CASSYNEQFF.

The chain links TRBV7-2 to TRBJ1-2; 7 positions agree with TRBD1. The V gene end was trimmed by 1 base and the J gene end by 8 bases; junction bases not matched to a gene: 4. Germline lookup yields CDR1 SGHTA and CDR2 FQGNSA. The CDR3 extends over 13 amino acids. The CDR3 DNA is TGTGCCAGCAGCTTAGGCAGGGGGGGAGGCTACACCTTC. It codes for CASSLGRGGGYTF.

This clone appeared a few times. This chain links TRBV19 with TRBJ1-1; D gene unclear. The germline CDR1 and CDR2 sequences are LNHDA and SQIVND (reference sequence). The CDR3 is 13 residues long. Trimming stripped 5 bases from V and 2 bases from J, with 9 bases between. The CDR3 DNA sequence: TGTGCCAGTAGTTACACTGCCAACACTGAAGCTTTCTTT. This sequence encodes CASSYTANTEAFF. Full variable domain (rest looked up from reference TRBV19 and TRBJ1-1): DGGITQSPKYLFRKEGQNVTLSCEQNLNHDAMYWYRQDPGQGLRLIYYSQIVNDFQKGDIAEGYSVSREKKESFPLTVTSAQKNPTAFYLCASSYTANTEAFFGQGTRLTVV.

The CDR3 is CASSLAFGDQETQYF. The CDR3 coding sequence is TGTGCCAGCAGCTTAGCGTTTGGGGATCAAGAGACCCAGTACTTC. The gene calls are TRBV7-9 and TRBJ2-5; no clear D gene. This CDR3 contains 15 residues. Per the germline V gene, CDR1 is SEHNR and CDR2 is FQNEAQ (reference sequence). The V end lost 0 bases, the J end lost 2 bases, and 10 bases lay between the germline ends. Combining the CDR3 with reference TRBV7-9 and TRBJ2-5 gives the whole variable domain DTGVSQNPRHKITKRGQNVTFRCDPISEHNRLYWYRQTLGQGPEFLTYFQNEAQLEKSRLLSDRFSAERPKGSFSTLEIQRTEQGDSAMYLCASSLAFGDQETQYFGPGTRLLVL.

Turning to this clone: This sequence is one base from a far larger clone and is likely a read error. The chain carries TRBV2 and TRBJ1-2, with TRBD1 identical over 7 bases. The germline CDR1 and CDR2 sequences are SNHLY and FYNNEI. CDR3 length: 13 amino acids. Trimming took 7 bases from V and 8 from J; bases not matched to a gene: 10. The CDR3 coding sequence is TGTGCCAGCATCGGCACAGGGGAGGGGGGCTACACCTTC. Protein: CASIGTGEGGYTF. The complete variable domain, with remaining parts taken from reference TRBV2 and TRBJ1-2, reads EPEVTQTPSHQVTQMGQEVILRCVPISNHLYFYWYRQILGQKVEFLVSFYNNEISEKSEIFDDQFSVERPDGSNFTLKIRSTKLEDSAMYFCASIGTGEGGYTFGSGTRLTVV.

The chain has TRBV29-1 and TRBJ2-3, with D possibly TRBD1 on 5 matching bases. This CDR3 contains 14 residues. Germline lookup yields CDR1 SQVTM and CDR2 ANQGSEA. Trimming shortened V by 4 bases and J by 2 bases, and 13 bases separated the two germline ends. The CDR3 DNA is TGCAGCGTTGGGGCACAGGCTCTCACAGATACGCAGTATTTT. Amino acid sequence: CSVGAQALTDTQYF.

The chain is built from TRBV18 and TRBJ2-1; D gene ambiguous. Germline CDR1 reads KGHSH; CDR2 reads LQKENI. The CDR3 has 17 residues. The germline V and J ends were trimmed by 1 base and 0 bases, with 13 bases remaining between them. The CDR3 DNA reads as TGTGCCAGCTCACCACGCTTACAGCTCGGCTCCTACAATGAGCAGTTCTTC. Translating gives CASSPRLQLGSYNEQFF.

About this clone itself: This could be a read error, since a much larger clone is one nucleotide away. Other DNA sequences in the sample encode the same CDR3. This rearrangement joins TRBV10-3 to TRBJ2-1; TRBD2 aligns across 9 bases. Germline V CDR1 and CDR2: ENHRY, SYGVKD. The ends lost 3 bases at V and 4 bases at J; junction bases unmatched: 4. This CDR3 is 15 amino acids long. DNA for the CDR3: TGTGCCATCAGTGACGCAGCGGGAGGATACAATGAGCAGTTCTTC. It yields the protein CAISDAAGGYNEQFF.

The chain joins TRBV9 to TRBJ2-7; D may be TRBD1 or TRBD2 (6 bases each). CDR3 length: 14 amino acids. V was trimmed by 0 bases and J by 6 bases, leaving 13 bases between them. Germline values: CDR1 SGDLS, CDR2 YYNGEE. The CDR3 reads CASSVGGGNREQYF. In DNA, the CDR3 is TGTGCCAGCAGCGTAGGAGGGGGGAATCGCGAGCAGTACTTC.

The chain joins TRBV10-2 to TRBJ2-2, with TRBD1 matching 9 bases. Germline CDR1 and CDR2: WSHSY and SAAADI. The V and J ends lost 2 bases and 2 bases, in that order; junction bases with no gene match: 6. The CDR3 totals 17 residues. Here the CDR3 reads CASSEPRDRANTGELFF. The CDR3 region has the DNA TGCGCCAGCAGTGAGCCAAGGGACAGGGCAAACACCGGGGAGCTGTTTTTT.

DNA for the CDR3: TGTGCCAGCAGCTTATCCCAGAGACAGATCTCTGGAAACACCATATATTTT. Translation gives CASSLSQRQISGNTIYF. The rearrangement joins TRBV11-2 to TRBJ1-3; D may be TRBD1 (5 bases). Trimming removed 2 bases from V and 0 bases from J, with 14 bases in between. Germline V CDR1 and CDR2: SGHAT, FQNNGV. CDR3 length: 17 residues.

At least ten counts were recorded for this clone. Other DNA sequences within the sample encode an identical CDR3. This rearrangement joins TRBV29-1 to TRBJ2-5; 9 bases match TRBD1. The DNA end lines up better with TRBJ2-7; the J call may be wrong. Germline CDR1 reads SQVTM; CDR2 reads ANQGSEA. The length of the CDR3 is 14 residues. The CDR3, as DNA: TGCAGCGTCCAAATACCGGGACAGGGTCACGAGCAGTACTTC. Its translation: CSVQIPGQGHEQYF.

Notes on this clone: A far larger clone lies a single base away; this is likely a read error. The chain combines TRBV29-1 with TRBJ1-1; D is unclear. The CDR3 spans 13 residues. CDR1 and CDR2 (germline): SQVTM, ANQGSEA. The CDR3 DNA follows: TGCAGCGTTGCATTTGGTCTGAACACTAAAGCTTTCTTT. Translating gives CSVAFGLNTKAFF.

This clone was seen a handful of times. The chain couples TRBV18 to TRBJ2-5; TRBD1 agrees at 7 bases. The germline CDR1 and CDR2 sequences are KGHSH and LQKENI. The CDR3 sequence is 14 residues long. Trimming took 8 bases from V and 3 from J; bases not matched to a gene: 9. In DNA, the CDR3 is TGTGCCAGCGCGTCGACAGGGACGGAAGAGACCCAGTACTTC. As protein: CASASTGTEETQYF.

In this sample, this clone turned up once. The chain has TRBV6-5 and TRBJ2-7; no firm D call. Trimming shortened V by 6 bases and J by 3 bases, and 12 bases separated the two germline ends. The CDR3 runs 13 residues. Germline CDR1 is MNHEY and CDR2 is SVGAGI. This CDR3 is CASSALPNYEQYF. CDR3 DNA: TGTGCCAGCAGCGCCCTCCCCAACTACGAGCAGTACTTC.

Points on this clone: This likely traces to a read error, being one base from a far larger clone. This CDR3 is also generated by other DNA sequences in the sample. The chain recombines TRBV7-9 with TRBJ1-5; D gene uncertain. Trimming pared 5 bases from V and 2 bases from J, leaving 10 bases between. The germline CDR1 and CDR2 sequences are SEHNR and FQNEAQ (reference sequence). CDR3 length: 14 residues. The CDR3 is CASSPGDGNQPQHF. CDR3 nucleotides: TGTGCCAGCAGCCCCGGGGATGGCAATCAGCCCCAGCATTTT.

Concerning this clone itself: This is likely an artifact of a read error, given a far larger clone one base away. The CDR3 DNA reads as TGCGCCAGCAGCCAGGGTACAGGACAGGGGGTGGTCGTAATCTCTGGGTCCAACGTCCTGACTTTC. Residues: CASSQGTGQGVVVISGSNVLTF. This chain links TRBV4-1 with TRBJ2-6; 10 positions agree with TRBD1. There are 22 residues in the CDR3. Germline V gene data show CDR1 as MGHRA and CDR2 as YSYEKL.

About this clone itself: It differs at one base from a far larger clone, so likely a read error. Other DNA sequences in this sample translate to the same CDR3. The chain employs TRBV30 and TRBJ2-5; perhaps TRBD2 as D (7 bases). The end of the DNA fits TRBJ2-7 better, so the J call may be wrong. Germline CDR1 reads GTSNPN; CDR2 reads SVGIG (reference sequence). This CDR3 contains 14 residues. In DNA, the CDR3 is TGTGCCTGGAGGGGTCCTCCGGGGGGCCGCGAGCAGTACTTC. It is translated as CAWRGPPGGREQYF.

This sequence joins TRBV6-1 and TRBJ1-1; D unclear. In germline, CDR1 is MNHNS, CDR2 SASEGT. The CDR3 has 13 residues. Trimming took 7 bases from V and 2 from J, leaving 11 bases between them. CDR3 region: CASNGRENTEAFF. The DNA for the CDR3 is TGTGCCAGCAACGGCAGAGAAAACACTGAAGCTTTCTTT.

The chain links TRBV28 to TRBJ2-7; D not certain. This CDR3 contains 12 residues. Germline-derived CDR1 and CDR2 are MDHEN and SYDVKM. With 6 bases removed from V and 3 bases from J, the gap between germline ends came to 9 bases. The CDR3 DNA reads TGTGCCAGCAGAGAATCCCACTACGAGCAGTACTTC. Amino acids: CASRESHYEQYF.